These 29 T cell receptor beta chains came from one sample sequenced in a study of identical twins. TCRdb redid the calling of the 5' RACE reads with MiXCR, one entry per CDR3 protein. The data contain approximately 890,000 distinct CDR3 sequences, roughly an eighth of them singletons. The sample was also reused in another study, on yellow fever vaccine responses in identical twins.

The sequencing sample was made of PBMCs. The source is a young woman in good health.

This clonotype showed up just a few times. The CDR3 is CASSSGSGLAATGELFF. DNA of the CDR3: TGCGCCAGCAGCTCGGGAAGCGGGCTAGCGGCCACCGGGGAGCTGTTTTTT. The chain carries TRBV5-1 and TRBJ2-2, with 7 bases matching TRBD2. V trimming: 3 bases; J trimming: 4 bases; junction bases outside the gene matches: 12. CDR3 length: 17 amino acids. Germline CDR1 reads SGHRS; CDR2 reads YFSETQ.

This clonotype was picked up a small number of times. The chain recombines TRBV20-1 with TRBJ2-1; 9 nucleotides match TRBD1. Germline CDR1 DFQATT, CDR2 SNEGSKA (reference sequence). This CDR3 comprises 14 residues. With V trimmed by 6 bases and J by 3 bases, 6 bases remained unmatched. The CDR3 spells CSADGTGNYNEQFF. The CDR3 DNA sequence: TGCAGTGCCGATGGGACAGGGAACTACAATGAGCAGTTCTTC.

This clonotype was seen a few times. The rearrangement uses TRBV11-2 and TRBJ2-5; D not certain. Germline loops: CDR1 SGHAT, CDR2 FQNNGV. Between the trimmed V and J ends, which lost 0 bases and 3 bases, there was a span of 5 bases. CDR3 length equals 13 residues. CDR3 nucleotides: TGTGCCAGCAGCTTAGAGCTTGAAGAGACCCAGTACTTC. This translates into CASSLELEETQYF. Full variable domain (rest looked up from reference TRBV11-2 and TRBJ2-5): EAGVAQSPRYKIIEKRQSVAFWCNPISGHATLYWYQQILGQGPKLLIQFQNNGVVDDSQLPKDRFSAERLKGVDSTLKIQPAKLEDSAVYLCASSLELEETQYFGPGTRLLVL.

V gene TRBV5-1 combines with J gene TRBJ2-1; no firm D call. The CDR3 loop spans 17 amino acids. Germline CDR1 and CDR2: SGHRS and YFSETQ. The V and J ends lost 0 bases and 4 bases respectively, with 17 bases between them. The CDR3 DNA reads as TGCGCCAGCAGCTTGGCCGACGGCGCCCTTTCGTACAATGAGCAGTTCTTC. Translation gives CASSLADGALSYNEQFF. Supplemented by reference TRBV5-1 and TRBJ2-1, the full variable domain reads KAGVTQTPRYLIKTRGQQVTLSCSPISGHRSVSWYQQTPGQGLQFLFEYFSETQRNKGNFPGRFSGRQFSNSRSEMNVSTLELGDSALYLCASSLADGALSYNEQFFGPGTRLTVL.

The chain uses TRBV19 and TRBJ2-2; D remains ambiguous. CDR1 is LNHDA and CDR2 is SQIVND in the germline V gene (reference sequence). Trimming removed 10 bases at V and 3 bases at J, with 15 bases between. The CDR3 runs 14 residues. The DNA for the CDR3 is TGTGCCACCACTCCGAACACTTACACCGGGGAGCTGTTTTTT. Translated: CATTPNTYTGELFF.

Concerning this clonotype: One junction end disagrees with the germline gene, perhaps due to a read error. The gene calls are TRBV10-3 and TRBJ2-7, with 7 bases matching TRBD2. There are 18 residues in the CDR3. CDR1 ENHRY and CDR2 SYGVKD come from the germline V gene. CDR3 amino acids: CVISESRKRGEGTYEQYF. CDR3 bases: TGTGTCATCAGTGAGTCGAGAAAGCGAGGGGAGGGGACCTACGAGCAGTACTTC.

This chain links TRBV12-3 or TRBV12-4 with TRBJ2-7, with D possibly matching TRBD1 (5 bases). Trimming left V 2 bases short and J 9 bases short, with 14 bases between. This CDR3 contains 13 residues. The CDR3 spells CASSLLQGDRQYF. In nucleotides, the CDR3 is TGTGCCAGCAGTTTACTCCAGGGTGACCGGCAGTACTTC.

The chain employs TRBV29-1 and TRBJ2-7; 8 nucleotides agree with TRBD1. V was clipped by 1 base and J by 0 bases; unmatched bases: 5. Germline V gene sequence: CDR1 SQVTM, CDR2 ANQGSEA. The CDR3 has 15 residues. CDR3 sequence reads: CSVEGGQGYSYEQYF. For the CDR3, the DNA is TGCAGCGTTGAAGGAGGACAGGGATACTCCTACGAGCAGTACTTC.

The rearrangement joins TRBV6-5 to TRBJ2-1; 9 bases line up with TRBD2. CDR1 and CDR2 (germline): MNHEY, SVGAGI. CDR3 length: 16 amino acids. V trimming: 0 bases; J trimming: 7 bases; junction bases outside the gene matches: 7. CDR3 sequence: CASSYSPAGGPNEQFF. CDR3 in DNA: TGTGCCAGCAGTTACTCCCCAGCGGGGGGCCCGAATGAGCAGTTCTTC.

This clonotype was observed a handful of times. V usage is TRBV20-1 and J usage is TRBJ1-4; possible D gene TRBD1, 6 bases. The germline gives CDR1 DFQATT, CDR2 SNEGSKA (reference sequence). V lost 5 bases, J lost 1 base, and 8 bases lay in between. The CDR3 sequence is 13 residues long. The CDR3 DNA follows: TGCAGTGCTCTACAGGGAACTAATGAAAAACTGTTTTTT. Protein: CSALQGTNEKLFF.

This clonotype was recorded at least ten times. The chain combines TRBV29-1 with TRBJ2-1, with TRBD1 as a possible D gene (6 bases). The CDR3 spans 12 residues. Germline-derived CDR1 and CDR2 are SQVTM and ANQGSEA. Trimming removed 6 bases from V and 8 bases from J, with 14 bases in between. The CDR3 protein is CSVDRSPDEQFF. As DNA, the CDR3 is TGCAGCGTGGACAGATCACCTGATGAGCAGTTCTTC.

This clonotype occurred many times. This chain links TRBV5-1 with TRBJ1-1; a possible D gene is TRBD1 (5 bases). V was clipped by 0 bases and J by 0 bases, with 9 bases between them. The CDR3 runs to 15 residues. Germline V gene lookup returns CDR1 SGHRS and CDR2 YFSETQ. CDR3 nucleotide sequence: TGCGCCAGCAGCTTGGTCGGAGGGGTGAACACTGAAGCTTTCTTT. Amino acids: CASSLVGGVNTEAFF.

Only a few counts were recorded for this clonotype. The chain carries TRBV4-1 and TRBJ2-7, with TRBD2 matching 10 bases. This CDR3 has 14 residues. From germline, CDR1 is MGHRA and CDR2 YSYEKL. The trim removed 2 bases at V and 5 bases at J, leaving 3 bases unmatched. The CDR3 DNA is TGCGCCAGCAGCCAATCTAGCGGGGGCCACGAGCAGTACGTC. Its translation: CASSQSSGGHEQYV.

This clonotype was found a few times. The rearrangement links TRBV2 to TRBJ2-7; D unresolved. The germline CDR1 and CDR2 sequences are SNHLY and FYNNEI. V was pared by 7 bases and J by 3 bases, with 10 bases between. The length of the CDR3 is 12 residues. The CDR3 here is CASTGRHYEQYF. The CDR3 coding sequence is TGTGCCAGCACAGGCAGACACTACGAGCAGTACTTC.

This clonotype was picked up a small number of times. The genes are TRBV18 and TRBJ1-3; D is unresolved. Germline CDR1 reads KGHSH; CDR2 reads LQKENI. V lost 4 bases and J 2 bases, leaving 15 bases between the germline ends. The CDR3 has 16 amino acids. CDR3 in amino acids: CASSLSSSWAGNTIYF. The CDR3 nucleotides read TGTGCCAGCTCACTATCATCATCTTGGGCTGGAAACACCATATATTTT.

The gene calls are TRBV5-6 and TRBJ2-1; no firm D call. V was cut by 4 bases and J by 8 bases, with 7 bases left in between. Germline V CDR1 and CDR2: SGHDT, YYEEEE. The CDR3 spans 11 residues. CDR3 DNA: TGTGCCAGCAGCATTTATGATGAGCAGTTCTTC. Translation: CASSIYDEQFF.

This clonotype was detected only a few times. CDR3 region: CASTPEYQETQYF. The CDR3 nucleotides read TGTGCCAGCACCCCCGAGTACCAAGAGACCCAGTACTTC. V and J are TRBV12-3 or TRBV12-4 and TRBJ2-5, with D unresolved. The CDR3 spans 13 residues. The V gene lost 7 bases and the J gene lost 0 bases, with 9 bases spanning the gap.

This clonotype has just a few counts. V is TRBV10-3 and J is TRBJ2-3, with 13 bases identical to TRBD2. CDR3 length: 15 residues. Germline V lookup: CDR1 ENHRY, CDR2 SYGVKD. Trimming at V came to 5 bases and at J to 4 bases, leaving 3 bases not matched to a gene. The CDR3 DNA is TGTGCCATCAGTCCACTAGCGGGGGGGTCAGATACGCAGTATTTT. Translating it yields CAISPLAGGSDTQYF.

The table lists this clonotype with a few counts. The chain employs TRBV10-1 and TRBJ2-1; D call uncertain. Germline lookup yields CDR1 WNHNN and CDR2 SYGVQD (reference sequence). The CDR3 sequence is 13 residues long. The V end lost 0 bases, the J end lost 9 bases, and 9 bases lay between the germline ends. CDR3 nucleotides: TGCGCCAGCAGTGAGTCGATGGGTAGTGAGCAGTTCTTC. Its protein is CASSESMGSEQFF.

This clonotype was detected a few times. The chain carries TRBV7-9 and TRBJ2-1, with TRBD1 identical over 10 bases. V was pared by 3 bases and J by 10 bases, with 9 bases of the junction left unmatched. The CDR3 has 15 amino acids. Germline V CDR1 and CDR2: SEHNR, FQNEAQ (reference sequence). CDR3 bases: TGTGCCAGCAGCTTTTATGACAGGGGGCTTTGGGAGCAGTTCTTC. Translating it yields CASSFYDRGLWEQFF.

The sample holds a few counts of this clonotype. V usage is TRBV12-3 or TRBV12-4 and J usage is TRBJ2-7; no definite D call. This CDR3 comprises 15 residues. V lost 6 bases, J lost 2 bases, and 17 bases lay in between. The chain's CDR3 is CASSPGQVPTYEQYF. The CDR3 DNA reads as TGTGCCAGCAGCCCCGGCCAGGTCCCGACCTACGAGCAGTACTTC.

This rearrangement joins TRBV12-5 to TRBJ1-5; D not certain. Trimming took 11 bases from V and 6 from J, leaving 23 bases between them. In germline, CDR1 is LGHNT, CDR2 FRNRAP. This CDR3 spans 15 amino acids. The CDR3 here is CASSEAGLSGQPQHF. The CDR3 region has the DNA TGTGCTTCAAGCGAGGCTGGGCTTTCGGGTCAGCCCCAGCATTTT.

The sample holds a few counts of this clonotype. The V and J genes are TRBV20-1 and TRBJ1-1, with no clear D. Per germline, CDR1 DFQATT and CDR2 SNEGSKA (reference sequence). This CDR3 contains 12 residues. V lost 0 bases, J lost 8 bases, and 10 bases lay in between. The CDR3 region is CSARDLVLEAFF. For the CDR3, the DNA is TGCAGTGCTAGAGATCTCGTACTGGAAGCTTTCTTT.

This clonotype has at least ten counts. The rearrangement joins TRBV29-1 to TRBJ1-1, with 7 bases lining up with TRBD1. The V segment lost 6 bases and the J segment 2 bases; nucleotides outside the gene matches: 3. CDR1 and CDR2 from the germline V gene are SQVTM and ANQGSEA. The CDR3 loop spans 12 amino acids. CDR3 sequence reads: CSVRQGNTEAFF. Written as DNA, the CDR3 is TGCAGCGTGCGACAGGGTAACACTGAAGCTTTCTTT. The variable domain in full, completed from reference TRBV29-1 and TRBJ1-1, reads SAVISQKPSRDICQRGTSLTIQCQVDSQVTMMFWYRQQPGQSLTLIATANQGSEATYESGFVIDKFPISRPNLTFSTLTVSNMSPEDSSIYLCSVRQGNTEAFFGQGTRLTVV.

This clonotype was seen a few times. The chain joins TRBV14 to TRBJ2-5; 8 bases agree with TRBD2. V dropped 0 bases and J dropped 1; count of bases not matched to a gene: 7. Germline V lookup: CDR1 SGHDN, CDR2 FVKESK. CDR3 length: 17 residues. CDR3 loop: CASSQDEAGDFQETQYF. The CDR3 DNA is TGTGCCAGCAGCCAAGATGAAGCGGGGGACTTCCAAGAGACCCAGTACTTC. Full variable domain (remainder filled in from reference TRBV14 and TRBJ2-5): EAGVTQFPSHSVIEKGQTVTLRCDPISGHDNLYWYRRVMGKEIKFLLHFVKESKQDESGMPNNRFLAERTGGTYSTLKVQPAELEDSGVYFCASSQDEAGDFQETQYFGPGTRLLVL.

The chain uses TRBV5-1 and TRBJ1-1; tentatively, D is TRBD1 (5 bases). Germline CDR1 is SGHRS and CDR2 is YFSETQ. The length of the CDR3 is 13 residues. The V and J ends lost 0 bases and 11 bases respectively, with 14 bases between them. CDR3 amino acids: CASSLGGPIQAFF. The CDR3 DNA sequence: TGCGCCAGCAGCTTGGGGGGACCGATTCAGGCTTTCTTT.

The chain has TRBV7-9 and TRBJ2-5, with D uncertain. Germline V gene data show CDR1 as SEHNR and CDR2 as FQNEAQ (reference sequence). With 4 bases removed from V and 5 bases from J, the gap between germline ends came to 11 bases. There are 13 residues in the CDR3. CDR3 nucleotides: TGTGCCAGCAGCTACGTCCCCTTCGAGACCCAGTACTTC. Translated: CASSYVPFETQYF.

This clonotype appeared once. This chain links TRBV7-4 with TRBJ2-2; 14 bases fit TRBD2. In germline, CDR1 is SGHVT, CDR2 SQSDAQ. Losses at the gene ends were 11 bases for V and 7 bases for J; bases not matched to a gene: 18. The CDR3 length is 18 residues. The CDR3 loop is CACSQGLAGDIRIGELFF. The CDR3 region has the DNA TGTGCCTGCTCCCAGGGACTAGCGGGGGATATACGGATCGGGGAGCTGTTTTTT.

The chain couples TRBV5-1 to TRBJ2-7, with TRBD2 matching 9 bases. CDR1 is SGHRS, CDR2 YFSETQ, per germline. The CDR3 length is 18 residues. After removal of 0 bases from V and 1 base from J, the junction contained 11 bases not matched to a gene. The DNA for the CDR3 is TGCGCCAGCAGCTTGGCTGGCGGGAGGGCCTTGTCGTCCTACGAGCAGTACTTC. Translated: CASSLAGGRALSSYEQYF.